This TCR beta chain was captured by sequencing in a study of T-cell reconstitution after alpha-beta-depleted transplantation in children. Overall study results and limits: Reports say that about two months after transplant, the alpha-beta T cells came out of several hundred graft clones that had expanded. The high TCRbeta diversity at day 60 in some patients came from surviving recipient T cells and thymic progenitors. Counts and diversity of T cells one year after transplant came mostly from newly produced T cells.

The germline gives CDR1 ENHRY, CDR2 SYGVKD. The V gene end was trimmed by 9 bases and the J gene end by 7 bases; junction bases not matched to a gene: 7. The CDR3 is 13 residues long. This clonotype showed up many times. Its antigen is unidentified. The authors prepared the TCRbeta library with unique molecular identifiers. TCRdb re-called the PCR reads with MiXCR, one entry per CDR3 protein. The profile covers a few hundred thousand distinct CDR3 sequences, with over 10% appearing a single time and roughly 2.3% taken by the ten largest. The chain is built from TRBV10-3 and TRBJ2-1; 9 bases agree with TRBD2. The sequences come from PBMCs, mostly from graft donor cells, collected 360 days after TCRalphabeta/CD19-depleted stem cell transplant. The receptor comes from a male patient younger than 18 who had a stem cell transplant for acute myeloid leukemia, so the T cells may come from the graft donor. CDR3 residues: CAMKREESNEQFF. Written as DNA, the CDR3 is TGTGCCATGAAGCGGGAGGAATCAAATGAGCAGTTCTTC.